This is a list of T cell receptor beta chains from one sample in a study of human T cells and chemical hapten exposure. TCRdb reprocessed the RACE reads with MiXCR, giving one entry per CDR3 protein. Among approximately 90,000 distinct CDR3 sequences listed, around 9% were seen once. Sequencing used whole blood. Every receptor here comes from a female donor in good health. Some clones in this sample may be carry-over from other donors' samples. Each CDR3 is given with its conserved first and last residue. The order of the fields is D gene, J gene, clone size, V gene, CDR3 DNA, CDR3 protein. D genes are given only for firm matches. Expanded clones are given a class, and other clones once, few, many or no size at all.

D: TRBD1
J: TRBJ1-1
size: many
V: TRBV3-1
DNA: TGTGCCAGCACCGGACAGGGGGCCGGTACTGAAGCTTTCTTT
CDR3: CASTGQGAGTEAFF

D: TRBD1
J: TRBJ1-1
size: many
V: TRBV9
DNA: TGTGCCAGCAGCTCTGGGACAGGGGCTGTGAACACTGAAGCTTTCTTT
CDR3: CASSSGTGAVNTEAFF

D: TRBD2
J: TRBJ2-3
size: .
V: TRBV19
DNA: TGTGCCGGTAGTCGGGTAGCGGGAGGGGCGGAGACGCAGTATTTT
CDR3: CAGSRVAGGAETQYF

D: .
J: TRBJ2-3
size: few
V: TRBV21-1
DNA: TGTGCCAGCAGCCCCGGATGGGGGACAAGCACAGATACGCAGTATTTT
CDR3: CASSPGWGTSTDTQYF

D: .
J: TRBJ1-5
size: .
V: TRBV7-8
DNA: TGTGCCAGCAGCTTAAAGGGTTTTCTCAATCAGCCCCAGCATTTT
CDR3: CASSLKGFLNQPQHF

D: .
J: TRBJ2-5
size: many
V: TRBV4-1
DNA: TGCGCCAGCAGCCAAGGGCAGAACATAGAGACCCAGTACTTC
CDR3: CASSQGQNIETQYF

D: TRBD1
J: TRBJ2-1
size: .
V: TRBV29-1
DNA: TGCAGCGCTAGACAGGGGGCTATGGATGAGCAGTTCTTC
CDR3: CSARQGAMDEQFF

D: .
J: TRBJ1-2
size: .
V: TRBV12-3/TRBV12-4
DNA: TGTGCCAGCAGTTTAGCGCGGAGAATCTATGGCTACACCTTC
CDR3: CASSLARRIYGYTF

D: .
J: TRBJ2-3
size: few
V: TRBV27
DNA: TGTGCCAGCAGTTTGTGGGGCGAACGCAACACAGATACGCAGTATTTT
CDR3: CASSLWGERNTDTQYF

D: .
J: TRBJ2-6
size: .
V: TRBV7-9
DNA: TGTGCCAGCACCAATATTTGGGCGGAGGGGGCCAACGTCCTGACTTTC
CDR3: CASTNIWAEGANVLTF

D: .
J: TRBJ1-2
size: few
V: TRBV5-1
DNA: TGCGCCAGCAGCTTAAGTGGGGCCTCCTATGGCTACACCTTC
CDR3: CASSLSGASYGYTF

D: TRBD1
J: TRBJ2-1
size: many
V: TRBV11-2
DNA: TGTGCCAGCAGCTCGGACAGGGGGCGGGATGAGCAGTTCTTC
CDR3: CASSSDRGRDEQFF

D: TRBD1
J: TRBJ1-3
size: few
V: TRBV5-1
DNA: TGCGCCAGCAGCTTTTCGACAGGGACTATCTCTGGAAACACCATATATTTT
CDR3: CASSFSTGTISGNTIYF

D: .
J: TRBJ2-3
size: many
V: TRBV7-2
DNA: TGTGCCAGCAGCTCCCAAAGCACAGATACGCAGTATTTT
CDR3: CASSSQSTDTQYF

D: .
J: TRBJ2-4
size: .
V: TRBV21-1
DNA: TGTGCCAGCAGCAAATGTAAAGGACTAGCGGACCTAGCCAAAAACATTCAGTACTTC
CDR3: CASSKCKGLADLAKNIQYF

D: TRBD1
J: TRBJ2-4
size: .
V: TRBV20-1
DNA: TGCAGTGCCACCCCGGGACAGGGGCAACCCCTAGCCAAAAACATTCAGTACTTC
CDR3: CSATPGQGQPLAKNIQYF

D: TRBD2
J: TRBJ2-7
size: few
V: TRBV20-1
DNA: TGCAGCGCAACCCCACTAGCGGGAGACCCCTACGAGCAGTACTTC
CDR3: CSATPLAGDPYEQYF

D: .
J: TRBJ2-5
size: .
V: TRBV2
DNA: TGTGCCAGCAGTGACCCCTGGGAATTGGAGACCCAGTACTTC
CDR3: CASSDPWELETQYF

D: TRBD1
J: TRBJ2-1
size: many
V: TRBV29-1
DNA: TGCAGCGTTGGACAGGGGGGCAATGAGCAGTTCTTC
CDR3: CSVGQGGNEQFF

D: TRBD2
J: TRBJ2-5
size: few
V: TRBV11-2
DNA: TGTGCCAGCAGCTTACTAGCGGGAGATGAGACCCAGTACTTC
CDR3: CASSLLAGDETQYF

D: .
J: TRBJ1-2
size: few
V: TRBV12-3/TRBV12-4
DNA: TGTGCCAGCAGTTTAGATCTTAACTATGGCTACACCTTC
CDR3: CASSLDLNYGYTF

D: TRBD1
J: TRBJ2-5
size: few
V: TRBV7-6
DNA: TGTGCCAGCAGCTTGGGCGGACAGGGGGCAGAGACCCAGTACTTC
CDR3: CASSLGGQGAETQYF

D: .
J: TRBJ1-1
size: .
V: TRBV5-1
DNA: TGCGCCAGCAGCTTGGGAACACCGCCTGAAGCTTTCTTT
CDR3: CASSLGTPPEAFF

D: .
J: TRBJ1-4
size: many
V: TRBV10-2
DNA: TGCGCCAGCAGTGAGTCGGGGGGCGGAGAAAAACTGTTTTTT
CDR3: CASSESGGGEKLFF

D: .
J: TRBJ2-6
size: many
V: TRBV3-1
DNA: TGTGCCAGCATCAATCTAGGAGCTGGGGCCAACGTCCTGACTTTC
CDR3: CASINLGAGANVLTF

D: TRBD1
J: TRBJ1-5
size: many
V: TRBV20-1
DNA: TGCAGTGGCACAGGGGGAAATCAGCCCCAGCATTTT
CDR3: CSGTGGNQPQHF

D: TRBD2
J: TRBJ2-1
size: .
V: TRBV28
DNA: TGTGCCAGCAGTTTCCGGTGGGACTATAACAATGAGCAGTTCTTC
CDR3: CASSFRWDYNNEQFF

D: .
J: TRBJ2-2
size: few
V: TRBV9
DNA: TGTGCCAGCAGTTACACCGGGGAGCTGTTTTTT
CDR3: CASSYTGELFF

D: .
J: TRBJ1-5
size: .
V: TRBV19
DNA: TGTGCCAGTAGAATTGGGATTAGCAATCAGCCCCAGCATTTT
CDR3: CASRIGISNQPQHF

D: .
J: TRBJ1-2
size: .
V: TRBV7-2
DNA: TGTGCCAGCCTGCGGGGCCGCAGTTCTAACTATGGCTACACCTTC
CDR3: CASLRGRSSNYGYTF

D: .
J: TRBJ1-6
size: .
V: TRBV21-1
DNA: TGTGCCAGCCACCTTCCTCCGGGACAACTTAATTCACCCCTCCACTTT
CDR3: CASHLPPGQLNSPLHF

D: .
J: TRBJ1-4
size: .
V: TRBV5-1
DNA: TGCGCCAGCAGCTCGACCAACATGGATGAAAAACTGTTTTTT
CDR3: CASSSTNMDEKLFF

D: .
J: TRBJ1-2
size: .
V: TRBV20-1
DNA: TGCAGTGCCAGAGGGGGGGCCTATGGCTACACCTTC
CDR3: CSARGGAYGYTF

D: .
J: TRBJ2-3
size: few
V: TRBV7-8
DNA: TGTGCCAGCAGCTTAGTCAGGGGTCTGGATACGCAGTATTTT
CDR3: CASSLVRGLDTQYF

D: .
J: TRBJ2-5
size: .
V: TRBV29-1
DNA: TGCAGCGTTGAGTGGGGAAGTCAAAGGCAAGAGACCCAGTACTTC
CDR3: CSVEWGSQRQETQYF

D: .
J: TRBJ1-5
size: .
V: TRBV12-3/TRBV12-4
DNA: TGTGCCAGCAGTTTCGAGGGAAGGCCCCAGCATTTT
CDR3: CASSFEGRPQHF